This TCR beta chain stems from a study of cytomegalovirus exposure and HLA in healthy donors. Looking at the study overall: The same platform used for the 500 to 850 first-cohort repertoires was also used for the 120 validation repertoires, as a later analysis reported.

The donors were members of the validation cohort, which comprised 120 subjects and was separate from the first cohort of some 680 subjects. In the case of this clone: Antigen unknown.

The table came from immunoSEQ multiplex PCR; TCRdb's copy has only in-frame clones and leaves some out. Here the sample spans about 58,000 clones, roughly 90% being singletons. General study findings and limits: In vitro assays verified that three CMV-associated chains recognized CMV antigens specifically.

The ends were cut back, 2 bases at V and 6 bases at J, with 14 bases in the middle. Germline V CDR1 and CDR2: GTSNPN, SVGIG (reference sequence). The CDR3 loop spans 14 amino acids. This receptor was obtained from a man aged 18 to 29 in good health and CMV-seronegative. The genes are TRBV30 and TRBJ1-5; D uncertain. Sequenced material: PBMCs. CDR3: CAWSRGSLPQPQHF. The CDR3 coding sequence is TGTGCCTGGAGTCGGGGTTCACTACCTCAGCCCCAGCATTTT. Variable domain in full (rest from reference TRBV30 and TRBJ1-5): SQTIHQWPATLVQPVGSPLSLECTVEGTSNPNLYWYRQAAGRGLQLLFYSVGIGQISSEVPQNLSASRPQDRQFILSSKKLLLSDSGFYLCAWSRGSLPQPQHFGDGTRLSIL.